These 27 T cell receptor beta chains share one sample of origin, sequenced in a study of cytomegalovirus exposure and HLA in healthy donors. This PCR relied on a set of 60 Vbeta primers and 13 Jbeta primers. Some clones are missing from TCRdb's copy, which holds only in-frame ones; the method was immunoSEQ multiplex PCR. The sample holds about 130,000 clones, over 70% seen once. The sequenced sample was PBMCs. These receptor sequences come from a man between 25 and 39 years old in good health and CMV-seronegative.

This chain links TRBV9 with TRBJ2-2; TRBD2 is a possible D gene (6 bases). The CDR3 totals 14 residues. Germline V gives CDR1 SGDLS, CDR2 YYNGEE. V was pared by 3 bases and J by 5 bases, with 11 bases between. The CDR3: CASSARLATGELFF. DNA for the CDR3: TGTGCCAGCAGCGCCCGGCTAGCGACCGGGGAGCTGTTTTTT.

The chain joins TRBV28 to TRBJ1-1; no clear D. CDR1 MDHEN and CDR2 SYDVKM come from the germline V gene. CDR3 length: 14 residues. V gave up 7 bases and J gave up 1 base, with 13 bases separating them. The CDR3 spells CASIERGWNTEAFF. The CDR3 bases are TGTGCCAGCATAGAACGCGGGTGGAACACTGAAGCTTTCTTT.

The rearrangement uses TRBV28 and TRBJ1-5; D perhaps matches TRBD1 (5 bases). CDR3 length: 18 residues. Germline loops: CDR1 MDHEN, CDR2 SYDVKM. V lost 8 bases, J lost 6 bases, and 29 bases lay in between. The CDR3 sequence: CASLVVSGRRGRIQPQHF. CDR3 DNA sequence: TGTGCCAGCCTCGTTGTGAGTGGTAGAAGGGGAAGGATTCAGCCCCAGCATTTT.

The V call is TRBV5-6, the J call TRBJ1-3, with D maybe TRBD1 (6 bases). The CDR3 is made up of 14 amino acids. V was cut by 2 bases and J by 11 bases, with 17 bases left in between. The germline V gene has CDR1 SGHDT and CDR2 YYEEEE. The CDR3, as DNA: TGTGCCAGCAGCTTTGCAGGGGCGCCGGCCGCCATATATTTT. Translating it yields CASSFAGAPAAIYF.

The V and J genes are TRBV5-1 and TRBJ2-1; no firm D call. V shed 4 bases and J shed 7 bases, with 21 bases lying between them. This CDR3 has 16 amino acids. CDR1 and CDR2 from the germline V gene are SGHRS and YFSETQ. CDR3: CASSPLWQVSGNEQFF. The CDR3 DNA reads TGCGCCAGCAGCCCCCTCTGGCAGGTTTCAGGAAATGAGCAGTTCTTC. Filled out from reference TRBV5-1 and TRBJ2-1, the complete variable domain reads KAGVTQTPRYLIKTRGQQVTLSCSPISGHRSVSWYQQTPGQGLQFLFEYFSETQRNKGNFPGRFSGRQFSNSRSEMNVSTLELGDSALYLCASSPLWQVSGNEQFFGPGTRLTVL.

The chain is built from TRBV11-1 and TRBJ1-1; D not certain. Germline assignment: CDR1 SGHAT and CDR2 FQDESV (reference sequence). The CDR3 is 12 amino acids. Trimming stripped 5 bases from V and 2 bases from J, with 6 bases between. CDR3 DNA sequence: TGTGCCAGCAGCCGACTAAACACTGAAGCTTTCTTT. Residues: CASSRLNTEAFF.

V is TRBV6-5 and J is TRBJ2-2; D is ambiguous. Trimming cost V 0 bases and J 3 bases, with 8 bases left between them. This CDR3 is 15 amino acids long. Germline V gives CDR1 MNHEY, CDR2 SVGAGI. CDR3 nucleotides: TGTGCCAGCAGTTACTCGAGTAGATACACCGGGGAGCTGTTTTTT. This codes for CASSYSSRYTGELFF.

This clone was seen more than once but under ten times. The V call is TRBV7-9, the J call TRBJ2-3; 11 bases agree with TRBD2. Germline V gives CDR1 SEHNR, CDR2 FQNEAQ (reference sequence). This CDR3 contains 17 residues. Losses at the gene ends were 4 bases for V and 0 bases for J; bases not matched to a gene: 6. CDR3 sequence: CASSSRTSGPSTDTQYF. Written as DNA, the CDR3 is TGTGCCAGCAGCTCGAGGACTAGCGGGCCGAGCACAGATACGCAGTATTTT.

The chain combines TRBV9 with TRBJ2-2; no firm D call. In germline, CDR1 is SGDLS, CDR2 YYNGEE. The length of the CDR3 is 16 residues. V dropped 1 base and J dropped 0 bases, with 10 bases sitting between them. CDR3 nucleotide sequence: TGTGCCAGCAGCGTAACGGCAGGCGCGAACACCGGGGAGCTGTTTTTT. This codes for CASSVTAGANTGELFF.

V is TRBV6-5 and J is TRBJ1-5; 7 bases are shared with TRBD1. Germline CDR1 reads MNHEY; CDR2 reads SVGAGI. J gave up 4 bases and V 8 bases, and 11 bases lay outside the gene matches. The CDR3 consists of 15 residues. The CDR3: CASSMDRNLNQPQHF. CDR3 nucleotide sequence: TGTGCCAGCTCAATGGACAGGAATTTAAATCAGCCCCAGCATTTT.

The V gene is TRBV9, the J gene TRBJ2-7; 7 bases are a match to TRBD2. J lost 5 bases, V lost 4 bases, and 12 bases had no gene match. The CDR3 loop spans 15 amino acids. The V gene's germline CDR1 is SGDLS and CDR2 YYNGEE. The CDR3, as DNA: TGTGCCAGCAGCCCCGGACTAGAAGCGCTCCACGAGCAGTACTTC. This codes for CASSPGLEALHEQYF.

The chain's CDR3 is CAWTLRGGWGYTF. The CDR3 DNA reads TGTGCCTGGACCCTAAGGGGGGGTTGGGGCTACACCTTC. The V call is TRBV30, the J call TRBJ1-2; D is perhaps TRBD1 (6 bases). The CDR3 contains 13 residues. From germline, CDR1 is GTSNPN and CDR2 SVGIG (reference sequence). With 4 bases removed from V and 8 bases from J, the gap between germline ends came to 17 bases.

CDR3 sequence (DNA): TGTGCCAGCAGTCCTGGGACAGGGGTGGTTGGACCCCAGCATTTT. It encodes CASSPGTGVVGPQHF. The chain recombines TRBV28 with TRBJ1-5; 10 positions match TRBD1. In germline, CDR1 is MDHEN, CDR2 SYDVKM. The CDR3 extends over 15 amino acids. J gave up 10 bases and V 5 bases, and 11 bases lay outside the gene matches. The full variable domain, rest sourced from reference TRBV28 and TRBJ1-5, is DVKVTQSSRYLVKRTGEKVFLECVQDMDHENMFWYRQDPGLGLRLIYFSYDVKMKEKGDIPEGYSVSREKKERFSLILESASTNQTSMYLCASSPGTGVVGPQHFGDGTRLSIL.

V gene TRBV7-8 combines with J gene TRBJ1-5; D unresolved. The germline CDR1 and CDR2 sequences are SGHVS and FQNEAQ. The CDR3 covers 17 residues. With 5 bases removed from V and 5 bases from J, the gap between germline ends came to 22 bases. CDR3 amino acids: CASSPYPPEGGHQPQHF. CDR3 bases: TGTGCCAGCAGCCCCTACCCGCCCGAGGGCGGGCATCAGCCCCAGCATTTT. Looking up the rest from reference TRBV7-8 and TRBJ1-5 gives the full variable domain: GAGVSQSPRYKVAKRGQDVALRCDPISGHVSLFWYQQALGQGPEFLTYFQNEAQLDKSGLPSDRFFAERPEGSVSTLKIQRTQQEDSAVYLCASSPYPPEGGHQPQHFGDGTRLSIL.

J is TRBJ2-3 and V is TRBV6-5; the D gene is possibly TRBD2 (6 bases). CDR1 MNHEY and CDR2 SVGAGI come from the germline V gene. V shed 11 bases and J shed 8 bases, with 26 bases lying between them. This CDR3 region has 15 residues. CDR3 amino acids: CAASQSGSILGTQYF. CDR3 sequence (DNA): TGTGCCGCCTCACAATCCGGGAGTATTCTCGGTACGCAGTATTTT.

There are a few counts of this clone. This chain links TRBV7-3 with TRBJ2-5; D ambiguous. Per the germline V gene, CDR1 is SGHTA and CDR2 is FQGTGA. V lost 0 bases, J lost 2 bases, and 10 bases lay in between. The CDR3 loop spans 15 amino acids. CDR3 loop: CASSLTPASQETQYF. The CDR3 DNA is TGTGCCAGCAGCTTAACCCCCGCTAGTCAAGAGACCCAGTACTTC.

As DNA, the CDR3 is TGTGCCAGCAGCCCCAGACAGGGGGCGGCTGGCTACACCTTC. It is translated as CASSPRQGAAGYTF. The chain couples TRBV9 to TRBJ1-2; 10 bases line up with TRBD1. With V trimmed by 4 bases and J by 7 bases, 7 bases remained unmatched. From germline, CDR1 is SGDLS and CDR2 YYNGEE. This CDR3 contains 14 residues.

This sequence joins TRBV10-3 and TRBJ1-5; D perhaps matches TRBD1 (6 bases). V lost 7 bases, J lost 0 bases, and 7 bases lay in between. CDR1 ENHRY and CDR2 SYGVKD come from the germline V gene. The CDR3 is made up of 13 amino acids. CDR3 DNA: TGTGCCATCACAGGGGATAGCAATCAGCCCCAGCATTTT. Translation gives CAITGDSNQPQHF.

This chain links TRBV28 with TRBJ1-2, with D tentatively TRBD1 (5 bases). Trimming stripped 6 bases from V and 3 bases from J, with 8 bases between. From germline, CDR1 is MDHEN and CDR2 SYDVKM. The CDR3 has 12 residues. The CDR3 nucleotides are TGTGCCAGCAGCTGGGGCGACTATGGCTACACCTTC. This codes for CASSWGDYGYTF.

The chain carries TRBV9 and TRBJ2-2, with unresolved D. The germline V gene encodes CDR1 SGDLS and CDR2 YYNGEE. This CDR3 has 11 amino acids. Trimming cost V 0 bases and J 8 bases, with 2 bases left between them. The CDR3 loop is CASSVAGELFF. In nucleotides, the CDR3 is TGTGCCAGCAGCGTAGCAGGGGAGCTGTTTTTT.

In its sample, this clone was seen once. The CDR3 here is CASSSLGGVKTGELFF. DNA of the CDR3: TGTGCCAGCAGTTCTTTAGGAGGGGTTAAAACCGGGGAGCTGTTTTTT. This chain connects TRBV6-6 to TRBJ2-2; perhaps TRBD2 as D (6 bases). The CDR3 spans 16 residues. V lost 4 bases and J 5 bases, leaving 17 bases between the germline ends. Germline CDR1 reads MNHNY; CDR2 reads SVGAGI (reference sequence).

The rearrangement uses TRBV19 and TRBJ1-1; 10 positions match TRBD1. The CDR3 totals 12 residues. Trimming cost V 9 bases and J 10 bases; bases outside gene matches: 8. Germline loops: CDR1 LNHDA, CDR2 SQIVND (reference sequence). The CDR3 bases are TGTGCCAGCAAAGGACAGGGGGAGGGAGCTTTCTTT. Its translation: CASKGQGEGAFF. Using reference TRBV19 and TRBJ1-1 for the parts outside the CDR3, the full variable domain is DGGITQSPKYLFRKEGQNVTLSCEQNLNHDAMYWYRQDPGQGLRLIYYSQIVNDFQKGDIAEGYSVSREKKESFPLTVTSAQKNPTAFYLCASKGQGEGAFFGQGTRLTVV.

This clone has more than one count but fewer than ten. The V and J genes are TRBV5-1 and TRBJ1-1; D may be TRBD1 (6 bases). In germline, CDR1 is SGHRS, CDR2 YFSETQ. The CDR3 has 14 residues. V lost 2 bases, J lost 5 bases, and 13 bases lay in between. The CDR3 loop reads CASSFQGIGTEAFF. CDR3 DNA: TGCGCCAGCAGCTTCCAGGGGATTGGGACTGAAGCTTTCTTT.

The CDR3 reads CASSGTSLHEQYF. As DNA, the CDR3 is TGTGCCAGCAGCGGGACTAGTCTACACGAGCAGTACTTC. J is TRBJ2-7 and V is TRBV9; 7 bases are shared with TRBD2. Germline trimming cut 3 bases from V and 5 bases from J; bases unmatched to any gene: 5. Germline lookup yields CDR1 SGDLS and CDR2 YYNGEE. The CDR3 has 13 amino acids.

The CDR3 spells CASSLFRLETQYF. CDR3 in DNA: TGTGCCAGCAGCTTATTTCGGTTGGAGACCCAGTACTTC. This chain joins TRBV7-2 and TRBJ2-5; D is unclear. The V and J ends lost 2 bases and 5 bases respectively, with 9 bases between them. Germline V gene lookup returns CDR1 SGHTA and CDR2 FQGNSA. This CDR3 spans 13 amino acids.

The V and J genes are TRBV29-1 and TRBJ2-3; 10 positions agree with TRBD2. Germline V lookup: CDR1 SQVTM, CDR2 ANQGSEA. CDR3 length: 15 amino acids. The ends lost 7 bases at V and 2 bases at J; junction bases unmatched: 9. CDR3 residues: CSARPLAGDTDTQYF. For the CDR3, the DNA is TGCAGCGCCCGTCCCCTAGCGGGGGACACAGATACGCAGTATTTT.

The count of this clone is one. The chain uses TRBV11-2 and TRBJ2-5; 7 bases align to TRBD2. CDR3 length: 13 residues. The junction had 0 bases not matched to a gene; V was cut back by 1 base and J by 4 bases. Germline CDR1 reads SGHAT; CDR2 reads FQNNGV. The CDR3 reads CASSLGEGETQYF. As DNA, the CDR3 is TGTGCCAGCAGCTTAGGGGAGGGAGAGACCCAGTACTTC.